A selection of T cell receptor beta chains follows, all from one sample in a study of T-cell memory formation after mild COVID-19. TCRdb reanalysed the 5' RACE reads using MiXCR and keeps one entry per CDR3 protein. Of 95,000 to 110,000 distinct CDR3 sequences detected, approximately 14% appear once; the ten largest clones hold 35% to 40%. Sequencing was performed on PBMCs or a T cell subset sorted from them (not recorded which). The receptors here all came from a man aged 18 to 30 who had mild COVID-19 (a few samples of this study predate the infection). Cell type and time point are not known. The CDR3 runs from the conserved cysteine through the conserved F or W. The D gene is left open where the match is weak. Clone size, where shown, is once, few, many, or a class for clones that have expanded.

d_call	j_call	v_call	clone_size	cdr3_length	cdr3_nt	cdr3_aa
TRBD2	TRBJ2-3	TRBV10-3	NA	16	TGTGCCATCAGTGAGTCGACTAGCGGGGTCACAGATACGCAGTATTTT	CAISESTSGVTDTQYF
NA	TRBJ1-5	TRBV7-8	few	14	TGTGCCAGCAGGATGGATTATAGCAATCAGCCCCAGCATTTT	CASRMDYSNQPQHF
TRBD1	TRBJ2-3	TRBV6-5	few	15	TGTGCCAGCACCAACGGAGGACAGGGGGCAGATACGCAGTATTTT	CASTNGGQGADTQYF
TRBD2	TRBJ2-1	TRBV7-9	many	18	TGTGCCAGCAGCTCCCACCCTATTACTAGCGGGGTTTACAATGAGCAGTTCTTC	CASSSHPITSGVYNEQFF
NA	TRBJ1-1	TRBV15	NA	14	TGTGCCACCACCACGACGGAGGGGAACACTGAAGCTTTCTTT	CATTTTEGNTEAFF
NA	TRBJ2-7	TRBV6-5	NA	13	TGTGCCAGCAGTACGTGGGGCACGAGCGAGCAGTACTTC	CASSTWGTSEQYF
TRBD2	TRBJ2-4	TRBV9	NA	17	TGTGCCAGCAGCGTAGAAGCAGCGGGGGTAGCCAAAAACATTCAGTACTTC	CASSVEAAGVAKNIQYF
TRBD2	TRBJ2-1	TRBV27	few	17	TGTGCCAGCAGTTCAACCCTGGTGGCGGGGGGGCACAATGAGCAGTTCTTC	CASSSTLVAGGHNEQFF
TRBD1	TRBJ2-2	TRBV7-3	few	16	TGTGCCAGCAGGGACGCCGGGACAGGAAACACCGGGGAGCTGTTTTTT	CASRDAGTGNTGELFF
TRBD2	TRBJ2-3	TRBV4-3	NA	16	TGCGCCAGCACCTGGAACATAGCGGGGGGGCCGGATACGCAGTATTTT	CASTWNIAGGPDTQYF
TRBD2	TRBJ2-1	TRBV29-1	NA	18	TGCAGCACTGCGGGGGCTAGCGGGGGGTATAGCTCCTACAATGAGCAGTTCTTC	CSTAGASGGYSSYNEQFF
NA	TRBJ2-2	TRBV6-2/TRBV6-3	NA	16	TGTGCCAGCAGTTACCCTAGGGGGGTTAACACCGGGGAGCTGTTTTTT	CASSYPRGVNTGELFF
TRBD2	TRBJ2-3	TRBV7-9	NA	16	TGTGCCAGCAGAAAGCTAGCGGGGGGTGGCACAGATACGCAGTATTTT	CASRKLAGGGTDTQYF
NA	TRBJ2-7	TRBV4-2	NA	13	TGTGCCAGCAGCCAAGAGGACTCCGGCGTGCAGTACTTC	CASSQEDSGVQYF
NA	TRBJ2-3	TRBV14	few	15	TGTGCCAGCAGCCGGCCTGAGACGAGCACAGATACGCAGTATTTT	CASSRPETSTDTQYF
NA	TRBJ1-5	TRBV7-2	few	15	TGTGCCAGCAGCTTAGCGGGGGGGCGGAGGCAGCCCCAGCATTTT	CASSLAGGRRQPQHF
NA	TRBJ1-1	TRBV5-1	NA	13	TGCGCCAGCAGTTCAGCGGCCAGCACTGAAGCTTTCTTT	CASSSAASTEAFF
NA	TRBJ2-5	TRBV12-3/TRBV12-4	few	13	TGTGCCAGCACCTTGGCAGTATCGGAGACCCAGTACTTC	CASTLAVSETQYF
TRBD2	TRBJ2-7	TRBV9	few	15	TGTGCCAGCAGCATCAGCGGGGGGAGCTCCTACGAGCAGTACTTC	CASSISGGSSYEQYF
NA	TRBJ2-1	TRBV27	few	16	TGTGCCAGCAGTTTTTGGTCCAGCAAGGCCTACAATGAGCAGTTCTTC	CASSFWSSKAYNEQFF
TRBD2	TRBJ2-1	TRBV4-1	NA	16	TGCGCCAGCAGCCTGCGGACTAGCGGGGGGGCGAATGAGCAGTTCTTC	CASSLRTSGGANEQFF
NA	TRBJ2-7	TRBV13	many	11	TGTGCCAGCAGCTTAGCGGGCGAGCAGTACTTC	CASSLAGEQYF
TRBD1	TRBJ2-7	TRBV11-2	NA	16	TGTGCCAGCAGCTTAAGGCCCAGGGGGCGCTTCCACGAGCAGTACTTC	CASSLRPRGRFHEQYF
NA	TRBJ1-5	TRBV10-3	few	14	TGTGCCATCAGTTCAGGGATGGGCAATCAGCCCCAGCATTTT	CAISSGMGNQPQHF
NA	TRBJ2-1	TRBV10-3	few	15	TGTGCCATCAAGCTAGACCACGGGGGACTGAATGAGCAGTTCTTC	CAIKLDHGGLNEQFF
NA	TRBJ2-3	TRBV27	few	14	TGTGCCAGCAGTTTATCGGCAGGCACAGATACGCAGTATTTT	CASSLSAGTDTQYF
NA	TRBJ1-4	TRBV4-3	few	16	TGCGCCAGCAGCCAAGGGGAGGGGTCAGGATTTGAAAAACTGTTTTTT	CASSQGEGSGFEKLFF
NA	TRBJ2-1	TRBV12-3/TRBV12-4	NA	14	TGTGCCACCAGTTCGCAAGGCCCGGGGAATGAGCAGTTCTTC	CATSSQGPGNEQFF
NA	TRBJ1-1	TRBV19	few	14	TGTGCCAGTAGTCCAGACCTGGGAGAGACTGAAGCTTTCTTT	CASSPDLGETEAFF
NA	TRBJ2-4	TRBV3-1	NA	15	TGTGCCAGCAGCCAAGATGAAGGGGGTTACGACATTCAGTACTTC	CASSQDEGGYDIQYF
TRBD2	TRBJ2-7	TRBV12-3/TRBV12-4	many	14	TGTGCCAGCAGTTTGGGAGGACTAGCCTACGAGCAGTACTTC	CASSLGGLAYEQYF
NA	TRBJ2-1	TRBV5-6	NA	13	TGTGCCAGCAGCCAAGACAGCTACAATGAGCAGTTCTTC	CASSQDSYNEQFF
NA	TRBJ2-5	TRBV19	NA	12	TGTGCCAGTAGTGGGTACCAAGAGACCCAGTACTTC	CASSGYQETQYF
NA	TRBJ2-1	TRBV7-9	few	16	TGTGCCAGCAGCCCACCCTCGGGACGGGAATACAATGAGCAGTTCTTC	CASSPPSGREYNEQFF
TRBD2	TRBJ2-3	TRBV9	few	17	TGTGCCAGCAGCGTAGCAGTTAGCGGGGGGGTCACAGATACGCAGTATTTT	CASSVAVSGGVTDTQYF
TRBD1	TRBJ1-5	TRBV30	few	15	TGTGCCTGGAGGGAGACAGGGGAGTGGAAACAGCCCCAGCATTTT	CAWRETGEWKQPQHF
NA	TRBJ1-3	TRBV25-1	few	16	TGTGCCAGCAGTGAATCCCAGGGCCCAGTTTTTGACACCATATATTTT	CASSESQGPVFDTIYF
NA	TRBJ2-7	TRBV4-2	many	15	TGTGCCAGCAGCCAAGATTTAGATAGCTCCTACGAGCAGTACTTC	CASSQDLDSSYEQYF
NA	TRBJ2-5	TRBV7-6	few	15	TGTGCCAGCAGCCACCCCCCCGGGGCCGGGGAGACCCAGTACTTC	CASSHPPGAGETQYF
TRBD1	TRBJ1-5	TRBV19	few	16	TGTGCCAGTAGTCGCTCCGGGACAGGGGTACGTCAGCCCCAGCATTTT	CASSRSGTGVRQPQHF
NA	TRBJ1-6	TRBV12-3/TRBV12-4	NA	14	TGTGCCAGCAGATTTGTCGACCACGACTCACCCCTCCACTTT	CASRFVDHDSPLHF
NA	TRBJ2-2	TRBV7-6	few	17	TGTGCCAGCAGCCCCTATCAAGGACCAGGACATTCCGGGGAGCTGTTTTTT	CASSPYQGPGHSGELFF
NA	TRBJ2-2	TRBV20-1	NA	16	TGCAGTGCTAGAGATCTCTACAGGCCGAACACCGGGGAGCTGTTTTTT	CSARDLYRPNTGELFF
NA	TRBJ2-7	TRBV7-6	many	14	TGTGCCAGCAGCACCCTGGTAGGGTCGTACGAGCAGTACTTC	CASSTLVGSYEQYF
NA	TRBJ1-4	TRBV5-1	few	16	TGCGCCAGCAGCCTCGGGGACGGACGAACTAATGAAAAACTGTTTTTT	CASSLGDGRTNEKLFF
NA	TRBJ2-2	TRBV21-1	NA	13	TGTGCCAGCAGCAATTGGGGGGCCGGGGAGCTGTTTTTT	CASSNWGAGELFF
NA	TRBJ1-2	TRBV12-3/TRBV12-4	few	14	TGTGCCAGCAGTCCCACGGAGGCGGACTATGGCTACACCTTC	CASSPTEADYGYTF
NA	TRBJ2-4	TRBV7-8	NA	15	TGTGCCAGCAGCCCAAGAGCCCTAGCCAAAAACATTCAGTACTTC	CASSPRALAKNIQYF
NA	TRBJ2-7	TRBV10-2	few	16	TGCGCCAGCAGTGAGTCGAGGGGATACAGCTCCTACGAGCAGTACTTC	CASSESRGYSSYEQYF
TRBD2	TRBJ2-3	TRBV19	NA	15	TGTGCCAGCAGACTTCTAGCGGGGGGACCAGATACGCAGTATTTT	CASRLLAGGPDTQYF
NA	TRBJ1-6	TRBV9	NA	14	TGTGCCAGCAGCGTGGGGCACACGCCGGGAGCCCTCCACTTT	CASSVGHTPGALHF
NA	TRBJ2-7	TRBV5-1	many	14	TGCGCCAGCAGCTCGGACAGACCGATCTACGAGCAGTACTTC	CASSSDRPIYEQYF
NA	TRBJ2-1	TRBV7-6	few	11	TGTGCCAGCAGCTCCAATTATGAGCAGTTCTTC	CASSSNYEQFF
NA	TRBJ2-3	TRBV12-3/TRBV12-4	many	13	TGTGCCAGCAGTTTTACTGGTGAGGATACGCAGTATTTT	CASSFTGEDTQYF
TRBD2	TRBJ2-3	TRBV4-3	few	16	TGCGCCAGCAGCCAAGTCTGGCTAGCGGGGGGGCCAACGCAGTATTTT	CASSQVWLAGGPTQYF
TRBD1	TRBJ1-2	TRBV6-2/TRBV6-3	NA	13	TGTGCCAGCAGAACTGACAGGGACTATGGCTACACCTTC	CASRTDRDYGYTF
TRBD2	TRBJ2-1	TRBV6-2/TRBV6-3	NA	14	TGTGCCACCCTGGACCGGGGGGGCCGGGATGAGCAGTTCTTC	CATLDRGGRDEQFF
NA	TRBJ1-5	TRBV19	few	13	TGTGCCAGTAGTATATCAGTTGGTCAGCCCCAGCATTTT	CASSISVGQPQHF
NA	TRBJ1-5	TRBV7-8	many	17	TGTGCCAGCAGCTTATCAAGTAATTCGGCAGGCAATCAGCCCCAGCATTTT	CASSLSSNSAGNQPQHF